This TCR beta chain was profiled in a study of T cells in Graves' hyperthyroidism and ophthalmopathy. Study-wide context: Staff took peripheral blood when the initial diagnosis was made, before any treatment began. Findings and limits, study-wide: Blood shared most expanded thyroid clonotypes above 0.001.

Worth noting for this clonotype: Its antigen remains unidentified.

Amplification of TCR beta CDR3 regions used RNA as the template. With the HTBI primer set, the TCR CDR3 went through a first round of RT-PCR. TCRdb called the multiplex PCR reads again in MiXCR, with one record for every CDR3 protein. The table records fewer than 400,000 distinct CDR3 sequences, around a sixth of them present only once. When hyperthyroidism was first diagnosed, the blood sample was taken, preceding any ophthalmopathy symptoms. Over 9 ml of fresh peripheral blood supplied the PBMCs. In germline, CDR1 is LGHNA, CDR2 YSLEER. V gave up 0 bases and J gave up 2 bases, with 8 bases separating them. The CDR3 covers 15 residues.

This chain uses TRBV4-3 with TRBJ1-3, with a possible D match to TRBD1 (5 bases). The clonotype originates from a woman aged 18-35 years with Graves' hyperthyroidism that later progressed to Graves' ophthalmopathy. The sequenced material came from blood. This CDR3 is CASSQEQEAGNTIYF. The DNA of the CDR3 is TGCGCCAGCAGCCAAGAACAGGAGGCTGGAAACACCATATATTTT.